Each of the 24 T cell receptor beta chains below was sequenced from the same sample in a study of radiation and T cells in renal cell carcinoma (dated by TCRdb to the early 2020s). The sample's time point label, in plain terms: blood 2 weeks post-SBRT. Sample treatment or condition, as interpreted from the label and publication: 15 Gy SBRT to primary tumor, nephrectomy 4 weeks later. Libraries were built with the immunoSEQ multiplex PCR assay. As stored in TCRdb, this immuneACCESS dataset retains in-frame rearrangements with V and J assigned. A fraction of the clones does not appear; measured against another copy, unresolved V genes explain less than half of the discrepancy, and the remainder lacks a known reason. The sample table contains fewer than 150,000 clones; only one count was recorded for more than 75% of them. Nearly 6% of the sample comes from the top ten. The source material was blood, sampled from a patient whose treatment included radiotherapy and nephrectomy. Source of these receptors: a woman aged 70-85 years with renal cell carcinoma.

The chain is built from TRBV30 and TRBJ1-2, with D uncertain. The germline V gene encodes CDR1 GTSNPN and CDR2 SVGIG (reference sequence). The CDR3 length is 13 residues. Deletions cut 6 bases from V and 14 bases from J, with 25 bases between. The chain's CDR3 is CACNSGLTSISTF. The DNA of the CDR3 is TGTGCCTGTAACTCCGGGCTGACCAGTATCAGTACCTTC.

The chain employs TRBV27 and TRBJ1-5; 9 positions match TRBD1. V was pared by 5 bases and J by 4 bases, with 3 bases of the junction left unmatched. CDR1 and CDR2 from the germline V gene are MNHEY and SMNVEV (reference sequence). The CDR3 is 14 residues long. The CDR3 loop is CASSPGTGNQPQHF. The CDR3 DNA follows: TGTGCCAGCAGTCCCGGGACAGGGAATCAGCCCCAGCATTTT.

This chain uses TRBV29-1 with TRBJ1-1, with 9 bases aligning to TRBD1. This CDR3 spans 13 amino acids. The junction had 9 bases not matched to a gene; V was cut back by 6 bases and J by 7 bases. Germline CDR1 reads SQVTM; CDR2 reads ANQGSEA. The CDR3 region is CSVGRQGEGEAFF. The DNA for the CDR3 is TGCAGCGTCGGGAGACAGGGGGAAGGTGAAGCTTTCTTT. The variable domain in full, with the rest retrieved from reference TRBV29-1 and TRBJ1-1, is SAVISQKPSRDICQRGTSLTIQCQVDSQVTMMFWYRQQPGQSLTLIATANQGSEATYESGFVIDKFPISRPNLTFSTLTVSNMSPEDSSIYLCSVGRQGEGEAFFGQGTRLTVV.

To note about this clone: The junction departs from the called germline gene at one end, perhaps through a read error. V and J are TRBV7-7 and TRBJ2-1; 8 bases match TRBD1. Germline assignment: CDR1 SSHAT and CDR2 FNYEAQ (reference sequence). The CDR3 loop spans 13 amino acids. In nucleotides, the CDR3 is TGTGCTAGCAGCCCGGACAGGGTTGGTGAGCAGTTCTTC. Translated: CASSPDRVGEQFF.

The rearrangement links TRBV6-1 to TRBJ1-2; no firm D call. Looked up from germline, CDR1 is MNHNS and CDR2 is SASEGT. The V gene lost 2 bases and the J gene lost 3 bases, with 7 bases spanning the gap. The CDR3 is 13 amino acids. The CDR3 here is CASSESSYYGYTF. The CDR3 DNA sequence: TGTGCCAGCAGTGAATCGAGTTACTATGGCTACACCTTC.

The chain couples TRBV11-3 to TRBJ1-2; tentative D call: TRBD1 (6 bases). Trimming cost V 3 bases and J 7 bases, with 12 bases left between them. Looked up from germline, CDR1 is SGHNT and CDR2 is YENEEA. The CDR3 runs to 13 residues. The CDR3 DNA is TGTGCCAGCAGCTTGGGCCACAGGGTTGGCTACACCTTC. It is translated as CASSLGHRVGYTF.

The chain links TRBV9 to TRBJ1-3, with D possibly matching TRBD1 (6 bases). CDR1 SGDLS and CDR2 YYNGEE come from the germline V gene. The CDR3 runs 16 residues. Trimming took 3 bases from V and 3 from J, leaving 16 bases between them. CDR3 nucleotides: TGTGCCAGCAGCGAACAGGGCGCCGAATTTGGAAACACCATATATTTT. It yields the protein CASSEQGAEFGNTIYF.

This sequence joins TRBV6-6 and TRBJ2-2; perhaps TRBD2 as D (7 bases). Germline values: CDR1 MNHNY, CDR2 SVGAGI (reference sequence). V was shortened by 10 bases and J by 7 bases, with 16 bases between the two germline ends. The CDR3 has 13 amino acids. In DNA form, the CDR3 reads TGTGCCACAAAAGGGGGGGCCGGCGGGGAGCTGTTTTTT. Encoded protein: CATKGGAGGELFF.

In its sample, this clone was seen once. The V and J genes are TRBV14 and TRBJ1-4; no clear D. The CDR3 is 13 residues long. V lost 4 bases, J lost 8 bases, and 11 bases lay in between. CDR1 is SGHDN, CDR2 FVKESK, per germline. CDR3 coding DNA: TGTGCCAGCAGCCCCTCAGGCTCCGAAAAACTGTTTTTT. It translates to CASSPSGSEKLFF.

The V gene is TRBV7-2, the J gene TRBJ2-5; 11 bases fit TRBD2. Trimming took 5 bases from V and 5 from J; bases not matched to a gene: 7. The length of the CDR3 is 15 residues. The germline gives CDR1 SGHTA, CDR2 FQGNSA. In DNA form, the CDR3 reads TGTGCCAGCAGCGTAGATAGCGGGGGGGCTGAGACCCAGTACTTC. It encodes CASSVDSGGAETQYF.

This sequence joins TRBV15 and TRBJ2-3; no clear D gene. The CDR3 spans 13 residues. The germline CDR1 and CDR2 sequences are LNHNV and YYDKDF (reference sequence). Trimming shortened V by 3 bases and J by 2 bases, and 6 bases separated the two germline ends. The CDR3 DNA reads as TGTGCCACCAGCAGCCCCAACACAGATACGCAGTATTTT. Translating it yields CATSSPNTDTQYF.

The chain has TRBV29-1 and TRBJ1-1, with 8 bases that match TRBD1. The CDR3 is 13 amino acids. The J segment lost 5 bases and the V segment lost 7 bases, leaving 9 bases of the junction unmatched. CDR1 and CDR2 (germline): SQVTM, ANQGSEA. The CDR3 loop is CSGSATGGTEAFF. The CDR3 DNA reads TGCAGCGGGTCCGCCACAGGGGGGACTGAAGCTTTCTTT. Together with reference TRBV29-1 and TRBJ1-1, the CDR3 gives the full variable domain: SAVISQKPSRDICQRGTSLTIQCQVDSQVTMMFWYRQQPGQSLTLIATANQGSEATYESGFVIDKFPISRPNLTFSTLTVSNMSPEDSSIYLCSGSATGGTEAFFGQGTRLTVV.

The chain carries TRBV7-2 and TRBJ1-2; 7 positions match TRBD1. Unmatched junction bases numbered 7, after V lost 5 bases and J lost 4 bases. Looked up from germline, CDR1 is SGHTA and CDR2 is FQGNSA. This CDR3 comprises 14 residues. The CDR3 spells CASSTTGNTYGYTF. The CDR3 DNA sequence: TGTGCCAGCAGCACGACAGGGAACACCTATGGCTACACCTTC.

The gene calls are TRBV6-5 and TRBJ2-6; D remains ambiguous. V gave up 8 bases and J gave up 4 bases, with 9 bases separating them. The CDR3 runs 13 residues. From germline, CDR1 is MNHEY and CDR2 SVGAGI. CDR3 amino acids: CASLKRGANVLTF. For the CDR3, the DNA is TGTGCCAGCCTTAAGAGAGGGGCCAACGTCCTGACTTTC.

The CDR3 region has the DNA TGTGCCATCAGTGAGTCGACTCGAACAGGGAGTCGGAACGAGCAGTACTTC. It specifies CAISESTRTGSRNEQYF. The rearrangement uses TRBV10-3 and TRBJ2-7; perhaps TRBD1 as D (6 bases). V gave up 0 bases and J gave up 5 bases, with 20 bases separating them. Germline V gives CDR1 ENHRY, CDR2 SYGVKD. CDR3 length equals 17 residues.

This clone appeared a few times. This chain links TRBV28 with TRBJ1-3; D not certain. The germline V gene encodes CDR1 MDHEN and CDR2 SYDVKM. This CDR3 has 15 residues. V lost 4 bases, J lost 4 bases, and 14 bases lay in between. The CDR3 bases are TGTGCCAGCAGTTCCCCCACTTGGGCAGGAAACACCATATATTTT. It yields the protein CASSSPTWAGNTIYF.

This clone was recorded once. CDR3 bases: TGTGCCAGCAGCTTAGCAGGGGGGAGTATTAACTATGGCTACACCTTC. Protein: CASSLAGGSINYGYTF. The chain joins TRBV7-8 to TRBJ1-2, with D maybe TRBD1 (6 bases). Germline V gene data show CDR1 as SGHVS and CDR2 as FQNEAQ. V dropped 0 bases and J dropped 1 base, with 12 bases sitting between them. This CDR3 is built from 16 residues.

The chain links TRBV21-1 to TRBJ1-6; no check of the table's D call, TRBD1, against the DNA was made. TRBV21-1 is noted as a pseudogene. The CDR3 extends over 22 amino acids. The CDR3 region is CASSKAKVETALIRLYNSPLHF. The CDR3, as DNA: TGTGCCAGCAGCAAAGCTAAGGTGGAGACAGCACTAATTCGTTTATATAATTCACCCCTCCACTTT.

This chain joins TRBV6-6 and TRBJ2-7; 8 nucleotides match TRBD1. Germline V gene data show CDR1 as MNHNY and CDR2 as SVGAGI (reference sequence). The length of the CDR3 is 16 residues. J gave up 6 bases and V 5 bases, and 15 bases lay outside the gene matches. The CDR3 reads CASSRKRGQDGSEQYF. CDR3 DNA sequence: TGTGCCAGCAGTAGAAAGAGGGGACAGGACGGTAGCGAGCAGTACTTC.

The chain couples TRBV7-9 to TRBJ1-1; no firm D call. The length of the CDR3 is 14 residues. With 7 bases removed from V and 4 bases from J, the gap between germline ends came to 16 bases. Germline V gene lookup returns CDR1 SEHNR and CDR2 FQNEAQ (reference sequence). CDR3 sequence: CASMDGPPITEAFF. The DNA for the CDR3 is TGTGCCAGCATGGATGGGCCGCCCATCACTGAAGCTTTCTTT.

The J gene is TRBJ1-2, the V gene TRBV5-4; 11 positions agree with TRBD1. This CDR3 comprises 15 residues. With 0 bases clipped from V and 4 bases from J, the junction kept 2 bases outside the gene matches. Germline CDR1 reads SGHNT; CDR2 reads YYREEE (reference sequence). CDR3: CASSLGGQGAYGYTF. As DNA, the CDR3 is TGTGCCAGCAGCTTGGGAGGACAGGGGGCCTATGGCTACACCTTC. Using reference TRBV5-4 and TRBJ1-2 for the parts outside the CDR3, the full variable domain is ETGVTQSPTHLIKTRGQQVTLRCSSQSGHNTVSWYQQALGQGPQFIFQYYREEENGRGNFPPRFSGLQFPNYSSELNVNALELDDSALYLCASSLGGQGAYGYTFGSGTRLTVV.

This clone was seen just once. The V gene is TRBV5-1, the J gene TRBJ2-3; D perhaps matches TRBD2 (7 bases). Trimming took 2 bases from V and 0 from J, leaving 13 bases between them. Germline CDR1 and CDR2: SGHRS and YFSETQ. The CDR3 is made up of 16 amino acids. CDR3 coding DNA: TGCGCCAGCAGCTTTCCCCCGGGGGGCAGCACAGATACGCAGTATTTT. Amino acids: CASSFPPGGSTDTQYF.

This clone appeared a few times. This sample includes further DNA sequences coding for the same CDR3. The chain combines TRBV30 with TRBJ1-1; a possible D gene is TRBD1 (5 bases). The CDR3 covers 14 residues. Trimming took 0 bases from V and 1 from J, leaving 9 bases between them. From germline, CDR1 is GTSNPN and CDR2 SVGIG (reference sequence). CDR3 amino acids: CAWSVRGGNTEAFF. Here the CDR3 DNA reads TGTGCCTGGAGTGTAAGGGGCGGGAACACTGAAGCTTTCTTT. The entire variable domain, with the rest obtained from reference TRBV30 and TRBJ1-1, is as follows: SQTIHQWPATLVQPVGSPLSLECTVEGTSNPNLYWYRQAAGRGLQLLFYSVGIGQISSEVPQNLSASRPQDRQFILSSKKLLLSDSGFYLCAWSVRGGNTEAFFGQGTRLTVV.

There are a few counts of this clone. This chain links TRBV28 with TRBJ2-1, with D hard to call. The CDR3 loop spans 10 amino acids. The V gene lost 6 bases and the J gene lost 5 bases, with 2 bases spanning the gap. The germline V gene has CDR1 MDHEN and CDR2 SYDVKM. CDR3 loop: CASRDNEQFF. The CDR3 nucleotides read TGTGCCAGCAGGGACAATGAGCAGTTCTTC.